This entry concerns a single TCR beta chain. Its antigen remains unknown. The repertoire was sequenced with immunoSEQ multiplex PCR; TCRdb's copy has only in-frame clones and lacks some. In the table there are 30,000 to 45,000 clones, about 80% of which are singletons. V was clipped by 2 bases and J by 8 bases, with 9 bases between them. This CDR3 spans 11 amino acids. CDR1 is SQVTM and CDR2 is ANQGSEA in the germline V gene. The data are from a study of OX40 agonist ivuxolimab in advanced cancers. The overall study: Every 2 weeks, patients received ivuxolimab intravenously, dosed at 0.01 to 10 mg/kg. Among those enrolled, mean age was 60 years (range about 20 to 79) and 82.7% were male.

Study-level points and caveats: Clonal expansion was seen in CD4+ and CD8+ blood T cells by week 6 at 0.1 to 3.0 mg/kg. The specificity for antigen of the expanded peripheral T cells was not determined.

The sequence was obtained from an adult with an advanced solid tumor such as melanoma, head and neck, liver or kidney cancer. The chain uses TRBV29-1 and TRBJ1-1; the D gene is possibly TRBD1 (5 bases). The material was CD4+ or CD8+ T cells sorted from blood, obtained in a trial of the OX40 agonist ivuxolimab. The CDR3 loop reads CSVEQGAEAFF. The CDR3 DNA follows: TGCAGCGTTGAACAGGGCGCAGAAGCTTTCTTT.